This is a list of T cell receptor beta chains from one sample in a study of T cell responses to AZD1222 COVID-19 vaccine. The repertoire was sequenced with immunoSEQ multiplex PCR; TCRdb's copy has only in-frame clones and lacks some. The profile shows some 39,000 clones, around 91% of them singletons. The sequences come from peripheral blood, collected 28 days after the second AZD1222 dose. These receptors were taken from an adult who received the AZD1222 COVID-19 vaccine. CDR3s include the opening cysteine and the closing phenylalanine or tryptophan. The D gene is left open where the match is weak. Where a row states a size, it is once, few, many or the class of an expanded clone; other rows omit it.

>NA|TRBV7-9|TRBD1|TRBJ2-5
TGTGCCAGCAGCTTAAGACAGGGCCGGCAAGAGACCCAGTACTTC
CASSLRQGRQETQYF
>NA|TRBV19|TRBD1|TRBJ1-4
TGTGCCAGTAGCGAGACAGGGAGAGATGAAAAACTGTTTTTT
CASSETGRDEKLFF
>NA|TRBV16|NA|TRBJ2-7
TGTGCCAGCAGCCAATGGCAGGCCTACGAGCAGTACTTC
CASSQWQAYEQYF
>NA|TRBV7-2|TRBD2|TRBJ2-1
TGTGCCAGCAGCTTAGCGCACTCTAGCGGGGGCTACAATGAGCAGTTCTTC
CASSLAHSSGGYNEQFF
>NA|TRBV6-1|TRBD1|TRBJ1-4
TGTGCCAGCAGTGAAGCGTGGACAGGAGCAGAAAAACTGTTTTTT
CASSEAWTGAEKLFF
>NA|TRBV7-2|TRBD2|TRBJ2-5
TGTGCCAGCAGCAGACTAGCGGGGGGGCGTGAGACCCAGTACTTC
CASSRLAGGRETQYF
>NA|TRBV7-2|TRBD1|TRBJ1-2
TGTGCCAGCACCCCTTCCCCCGACAGGGACTATGGCTACACCTTC
CASTPSPDRDYGYTF
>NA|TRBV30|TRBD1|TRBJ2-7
TGTGCCTGGGCCACGGGACAGGGGGCTTACGAGCAGTACTTC
CAWATGQGAYEQYF
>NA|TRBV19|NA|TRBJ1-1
TGTGCCAGTAGCAGAGAGGACACTGAAGCTTTCTTT
CASSREDTEAFF
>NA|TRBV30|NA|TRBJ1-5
TGTGCCTGGAGCCAGGGGATAAACGGCGGCAATCAGCCCCAGCATTTT
CAWSQGINGGNQPQHF
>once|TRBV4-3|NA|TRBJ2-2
TGCGCCAGCAGCCAAGGCCCCGGGAGACAGAGCACCGGGGAGCTGTTTTTT
CASSQGPGRQSTGELFF
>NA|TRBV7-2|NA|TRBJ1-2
TGTGCCAGCAGCTTAGATAGGGCGGGCGGCCGGATGAGTGGCTACACCTTC
CASSLDRAGGRMSGYTF
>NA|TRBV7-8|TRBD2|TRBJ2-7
TGTGCCAGCAGCTTAGAGCGGGGAGGGGCCTACGAGCAGTACTTC
CASSLERGGAYEQYF
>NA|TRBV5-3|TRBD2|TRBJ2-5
TGTGCCAGAAGCTTGCTAAGGGGCGTACGGGAACTAGCGGGGGCGTTTCAAGAGACCCAGTACTTC
CARSLLRGVRELAGAFQETQYF
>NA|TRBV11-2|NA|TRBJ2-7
TGTGCCAGCAGCTTAGGTCCGGGGGCGGGGAACGAGCAGTACTTC
CASSLGPGAGNEQYF
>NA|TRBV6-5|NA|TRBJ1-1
TGTGCCAGCACCGGGGGGTCCAACACTGAAGCTTTCTTT
CASTGGSNTEAFF
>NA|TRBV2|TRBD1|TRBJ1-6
TGTGCCAGCAGTGAAGGGGGACAGGGAAATTCACCCCTCCACTTT
CASSEGGQGNSPLHF
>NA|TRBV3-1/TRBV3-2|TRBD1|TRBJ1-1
TGTGCCAGCAGCCAAGATCCAGGGGGTTTCACTGAAGCTTTCTTT
CASSQDPGGFTEAFF
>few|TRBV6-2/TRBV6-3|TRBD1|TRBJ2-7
TGTGCCAGCAGCGGACAGGGGAAGCCTCTAGAGGAGCAGTACTTC
CASSGQGKPLEEQYF
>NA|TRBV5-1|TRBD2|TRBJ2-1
TGCGCCAGCAGCTGGGCGGGGGCGCGGGGGGAGTTGCAGTTCTTC
CASSWAGARGELQFF
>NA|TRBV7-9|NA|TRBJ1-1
TGTGCCAGCAGCGGCGGGCAGGGCACTGAAGCTTTCTTT
CASSGGQGTEAFF
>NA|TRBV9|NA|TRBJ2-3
TGTGCCAGCAGCTCACAGACAGATACGCAGTATTTT
CASSSQTDTQYF
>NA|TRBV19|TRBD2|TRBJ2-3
TGTGCCAGTAGTCTCCTAGCGGCCTCAGATACGCAGTATTTT
CASSLLAASDTQYF
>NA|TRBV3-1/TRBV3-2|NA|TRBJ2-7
TGTGCCCGCACCCAAGACGAACGCGGCAGGGGAGGCTACGAGCAGTACTTC
CARTQDERGRGGYEQYF
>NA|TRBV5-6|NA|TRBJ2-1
TGTGCCAGCAGCCTGACGCCCTACAATGAGCAGTTCTTC
CASSLTPYNEQFF
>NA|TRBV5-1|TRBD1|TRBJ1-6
TGCGCCAGCAGCAAACCGGGACAGGGGGAGTCACCCCTCCACTTT
CASSKPGQGESPLHF
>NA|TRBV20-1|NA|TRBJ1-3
TGCAGTGCTCCTGCTGGAAACACCATATATTTT
CSAPAGNTIYF
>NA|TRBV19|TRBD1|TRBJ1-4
TGTGCCAGTAGTTCCCTGGGACAGGGGGACGAAAAACTGTTTTTT
CASSSLGQGDEKLFF
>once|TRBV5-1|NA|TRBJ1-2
TGCGCCAGCAGCTTGTTGGGGCAGTACCACTATGGCTACACCTTC
CASSLLGQYHYGYTF
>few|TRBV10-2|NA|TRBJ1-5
TGCGCCAGCAGTGAGTCGCCGGGAAACTCCAATCAGCCCCAGCATTTT
CASSESPGNSNQPQHF
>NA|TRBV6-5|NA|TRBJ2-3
TGTGCCAGCAGAGACCGACGGGTAAGCACAGATACGCAGTATTTT
CASRDRRVSTDTQYF
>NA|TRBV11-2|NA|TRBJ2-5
TGTGCCAGCAGCTTAGAGCAGGGGCAAGAGACCCAGTACTTC
CASSLEQGQETQYF
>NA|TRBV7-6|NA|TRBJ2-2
TGTGCCAGCAGCCTCGGACAGCAAGTTACCGGGGAGCTGTTTTTT
CASSLGQQVTGELFF
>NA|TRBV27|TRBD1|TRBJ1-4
TGTGCCAGCAGGAGCCAGGGGGCAGGGGAAAAACTGTTTTTT
CASRSQGAGEKLFF
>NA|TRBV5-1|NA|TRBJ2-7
TGCGCCAGCAGCTTGACAGGGAGTCGGTCCGAGCAGTACTTC
CASSLTGSRSEQYF
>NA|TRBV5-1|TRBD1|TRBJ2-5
TGCGCCAGCGTTGGCGGGACAGGGGGATACCAAGAGACCCAGTACTTC
CASVGGTGGYQETQYF
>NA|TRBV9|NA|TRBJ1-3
TGTGCCAGCAGCCAGGCGGGGAGCTCTGGAAACACCATATATTTT
CASSQAGSSGNTIYF
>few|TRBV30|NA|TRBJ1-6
TGTGCCTGGAAGGGTCAGTCTAATAATTCACCCCTCCACTTT
CAWKGQSNNSPLHF
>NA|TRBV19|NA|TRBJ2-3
TGTGCCAGTAGTTATCGCCTGGGGGAACTTAGCACAGATACGCAGTATTTT
CASSYRLGELSTDTQYF
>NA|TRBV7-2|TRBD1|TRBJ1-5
TGTGCCAGCACCGAGACAGGGCTAACCTGGGGAGGCAATCAGCCCCAGCATTTT
CASTETGLTWGGNQPQHF
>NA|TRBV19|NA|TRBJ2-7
TGTGCCAGTAGTACACAGGGTTGGGCCTACGAGCAGTACTTC
CASSTQGWAYEQYF
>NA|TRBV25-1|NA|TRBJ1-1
TGTGCTACCCGGGGAAACACTGAAGCTTTCTTT
CATRGNTEAFF
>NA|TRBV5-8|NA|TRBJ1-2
TGTGCCAGCAGGGGGGGGCTAAGGGATGGCTACACCTTC
CASRGGLRDGYTF
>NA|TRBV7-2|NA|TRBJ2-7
TGTGCCAGCAGCTTAGAAAGGGTTACCGCCTCCTACGAGCAGTACTTC
CASSLERVTASYEQYF
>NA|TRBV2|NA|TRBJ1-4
TGTGCCATCGCGAGGGGGGTGAATGAAAAACTGTTTTTT
CAIARGVNEKLFF
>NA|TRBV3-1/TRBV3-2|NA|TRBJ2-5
TGTGCCAGCATCGACTCCAGATTGCGGGGGCCGGAGACCCAGTACTTC
CASIDSRLRGPETQYF
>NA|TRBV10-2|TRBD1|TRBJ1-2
TGCGCCAGCGTTAAGACAGGGGGCTCGCGCTACACCTTC
CASVKTGGSRYTF
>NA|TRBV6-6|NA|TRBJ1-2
TGTGCCGGTCAGGGGATTAGTGGCTACACCTTC
CAGQGISGYTF
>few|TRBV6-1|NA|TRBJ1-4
TGTGCCAGCAGTGAAGTCACTAGAGAAAAACTGTTTTTT
CASSEVTREKLFF
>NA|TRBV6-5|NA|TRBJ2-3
TGTGCCAGCAGTCCCAGCGGGCGCACAGATACGCAGTATTTT
CASSPSGRTDTQYF
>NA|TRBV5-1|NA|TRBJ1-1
TGCGCCAGCAGCTTGGGGAGGGAAAGCACTGAAGCTTTCTTT
CASSLGRESTEAFF
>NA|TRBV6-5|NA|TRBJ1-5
TGTGCCAGCAGTTACGATCTCTTGTGGCCCCAGCATTTT
CASSYDLLWPQHF
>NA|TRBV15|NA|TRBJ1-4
TGTGCCACCAGCAGAGATTTCCGGGGGGCCGATGAAAAACTGTTTTTT
CATSRDFRGADEKLFF
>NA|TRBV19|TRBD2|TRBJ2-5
TGTGCCAGTAGTATTTGGCGGGGGGGTCCAGAGACCCAGTACTTC
CASSIWRGGPETQYF
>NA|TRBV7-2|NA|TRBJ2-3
TGTGCCAGCAGCGTAGGTTGGGGGACAGATACGCAGTATTTT
CASSVGWGTDTQYF
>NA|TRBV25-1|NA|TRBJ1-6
TGTGCCAGCAAAGAGCACCAATTGGATTCACCCCTCCACTTT
CASKEHQLDSPLHF
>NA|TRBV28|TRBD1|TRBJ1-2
TGTGCCAGCAGTTTAGTCGGGACAGGGGACTATGGCTACACCTTC
CASSLVGTGDYGYTF